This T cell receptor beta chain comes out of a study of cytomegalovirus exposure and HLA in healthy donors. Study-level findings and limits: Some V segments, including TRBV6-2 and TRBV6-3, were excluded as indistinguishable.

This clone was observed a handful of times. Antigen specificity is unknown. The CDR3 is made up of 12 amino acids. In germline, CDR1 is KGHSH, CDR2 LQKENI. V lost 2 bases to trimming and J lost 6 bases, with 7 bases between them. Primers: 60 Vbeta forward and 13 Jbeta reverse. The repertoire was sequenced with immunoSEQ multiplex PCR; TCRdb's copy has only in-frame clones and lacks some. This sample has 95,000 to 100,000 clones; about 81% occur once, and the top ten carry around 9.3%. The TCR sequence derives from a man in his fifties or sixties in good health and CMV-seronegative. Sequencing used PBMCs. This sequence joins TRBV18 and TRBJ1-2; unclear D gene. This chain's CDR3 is CASSPFGDGYTF. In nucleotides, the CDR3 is TGTGCCAGCTCACCATTCGGTGATGGCTACACCTTC. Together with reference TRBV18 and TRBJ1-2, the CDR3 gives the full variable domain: NAGVMQNPRHLVRRRGQEARLRCSPMKGHSHVYWYRQLPEEGLKFMVYLQKENIIDESGMPKERFSAEFPKEGPSILRIQQVVRGDSAAYFCASSPFGDGYTFGSGTRLTVV.